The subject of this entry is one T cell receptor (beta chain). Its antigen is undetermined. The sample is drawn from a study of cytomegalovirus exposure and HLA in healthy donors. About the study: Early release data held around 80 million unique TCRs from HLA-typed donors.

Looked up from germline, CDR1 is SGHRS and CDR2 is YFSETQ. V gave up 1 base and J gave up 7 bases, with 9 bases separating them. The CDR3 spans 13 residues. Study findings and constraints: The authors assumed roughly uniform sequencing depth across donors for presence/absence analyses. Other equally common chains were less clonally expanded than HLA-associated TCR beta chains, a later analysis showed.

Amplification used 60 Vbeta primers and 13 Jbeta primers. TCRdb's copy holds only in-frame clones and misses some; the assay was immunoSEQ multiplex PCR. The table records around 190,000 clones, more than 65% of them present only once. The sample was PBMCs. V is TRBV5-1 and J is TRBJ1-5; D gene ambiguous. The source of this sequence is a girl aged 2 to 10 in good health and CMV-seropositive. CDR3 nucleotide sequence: TGCGCCAGCAGCTTGAGTTTCGAGCAGCCCCAGCATTTT. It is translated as CASSLSFEQPQHF.